Below, one T cell receptor beta chain is given with its context. Antigen specificity is unknown. This record belongs to a study of type 1 regulatory T cells. Study as a whole: T-allo10 is a Tr1-enriched, alloantigen-specific CD4 T cell product made in vitro.

The V gene's germline CDR1 is LNHDA and CDR2 SQIVND (reference sequence). The CDR3 spans 15 residues. V was trimmed by 7 bases and J by 4 bases, leaving 20 bases between them. MiXCR was run by TCRdb on the reads, yielding one entry per CDR3 protein. The sample lists 60,000 to 70,000 distinct CDR3 sequences; about 50% were seen once. The chain is built from TRBV19 and TRBJ2-7; D assignment may be TRBD1 or TRBD2 (5 bases each). The origin of this receptor is a human donor in good health. The source material was cultured non-Tr1 T cells, either the whole culture or a sorted T cell fraction (not recorded which). In DNA form, the CDR3 reads TGTGCCAGTAAAAAACCGACACCGAGGGGATACGAGCAGTACTTC. Translated: CASKKPTPRGYEQYF.